This is a list of T cell receptor beta chains from one sample in a study of control samples from healthy donors and cancer patients. TCRdb's table, derived via immunoSEQ multiplex PCR, lists solely in-frame clones and lacks some. The sample totals roughly 200,000 clones; its top ten clones hold roughly 2%. The sequencing sample was made of blood. These receptors were obtained from a woman aged 30 to 39 in good health. Both conserved end residues are part of each CDR3. A D gene is named only where the DNA matches it firmly.

TRBD1 TRBJ1-1 TRBV5-1 CASRRTGENTEAFF TGCGCCAGCAGGAGGACAGGGGAAAACACTGAAGCTTTCTTT
NA TRBJ1-1 TRBV5-6 CASRQDGNTEAFF TGTGCCAGCAGGCAGGATGGGAACACTGAAGCTTTCTTT
NA TRBJ2-7 TRBV6-5 CASSSDRISYEQYF TGTGCCAGCAGTTCCGACAGGATCTCCTACGAGCAGTACTTC
NA TRBJ2-1 TRBV30 CARSVWEMRNEQFF TGTGCCCGGAGTGTATGGGAGATGCGTAATGAGCAGTTCTTC
TRBD2 TRBJ2-7 TRBV2 CASSVPTAGANYEQYF TGTGCCAGCAGTGTCCCGACAGCGGGGGCGAACTACGAGCAGTACTTC
NA TRBJ1-4 TRBV4-2 CASSQLLGQGDNEKLFF TGTGCCAGCAGCCAATTGCTAGGCCAGGGCGATAATGAAAAACTGTTTTTT
TRBD2 TRBJ2-5 TRBV7-2 CASSSGLVVETQYF TGTGCCAGCAGCTCGGGACTAGTCGTAGAGACCCAGTACTTC
NA TRBJ1-2 TRBV4-1 CASSQDPGTTYGYTF TGCGCCAGCAGCCAAGATCCCGGGACCACCTATGGCTACACCTTC
TRBD1 TRBJ2-7 TRBV29-1 CSVGQGSDEQYF TGCAGCGTGGGACAGGGGTCGGACGAGCAGTACTTC
NA TRBJ2-3 TRBV28 CASSLFAETSTDTQYF TGTGCCAGCAGTTTATTTGCCGAGACGAGCACAGATACGCAGTATTTT
NA TRBJ1-2 TRBV2 CASTPDSSGYTF TGTGCCAGCACTCCCGACAGTTCTGGCTACACCTTC
NA TRBJ1-2 TRBV28 CASSLTPWGSGYTF TGTGCCAGCAGCCTAACTCCCTGGGGCAGTGGCTACACCTTC
NA TRBJ2-1 TRBV9 CASSRLGVLNNEQFF TGTGCCAGCAGCCGACTCGGGGTTTTAAACAATGAGCAGTTCTTC
TRBD1 TRBJ2-3 TRBV9 CASSTGQGSTDTQYF TGTGCCAGCAGCACGGGACAGGGTTCCACAGATACGCAGTATTTT
NA TRBJ1-4 TRBV28 CASSPGLGLTNEKLFF TGTGCCAGCAGTCCTGGGCTGGGCCTAACTAATGAAAAACTGTTTTTT
TRBD1 TRBJ1-1 TRBV29-1 CSVAESQGAEAFF TGCAGCGTTGCCGAATCGCAGGGGGCCGAAGCTTTCTTT
NA TRBJ2-2 TRBV4-2 CASGSGRITGELFF TGTGCCAGCGGAAGTGGGCGAATCACCGGGGAGCTGTTTTTT
TRBD2 TRBJ2-1 TRBV7-3 CASSTRLAGFNEQFF TGTGCCAGCAGCACCCGACTAGCGGGTTTCAATGAGCAGTTCTTC